Sequencing of this T cell receptor (beta chain) was carried out in a study of identical twins. This clonotype has just a few counts. Its antigen is still unknown. TCRdb re-analysed the 5' RACE reads in MiXCR, keeping a single row per CDR3 protein. The sample shows 570,000 or so distinct CDR3 sequences, roughly 9.5% of them seen only once. Study-level points and caveats: Insertions ran lower in abundant cord blood beta clonotypes, though not in memory repertoires. For zero-insertion analyses, partial confounding could come from invariant MAIT and iNKT cells.

The CDR3 sequence is 14 residues long. CDR1 and CDR2 from the germline V gene are MDHEN and SYDVKM. Deletions cut 2 bases from V and 9 bases from J, with 14 bases between. Every donor was a healthy Caucasian. The same specimen was also included in a second study, on yellow fever vaccine responses in identical twins.

The V gene is TRBV28, the J gene TRBJ1-5; possible D gene TRBD1, 5 bases. The sample consisted of PBMCs. This clonotype was obtained from a woman under 30 in good health. The CDR3 reads CASSLRGTHRPQHF. CDR3 nucleotide sequence: TGTGCCAGCAGTTTACGAGGGACGCACCGGCCCCAGCATTTT.